The clone carrying this T cell receptor (beta chain) turned up a few times. The V and J ends lost 3 bases and 2 bases, in that order; junction bases with no gene match: 6. This CDR3 has 15 residues. CDR1 is SGHTA, CDR2 FQGNSA, per germline. This sample was included in a study of cytomegalovirus exposure and HLA in healthy donors. 13 Jbeta primers and 60 Vbeta primers were used for the PCR. Method: immunoSEQ multiplex PCR; TCRdb's copy keeps in-frame clones and lacks some. This table holds roughly 60,000 clones, approximately 75% found once. The sample consisted of PBMCs. This TCR derives from a woman in her 30s in good health and CMV-seronegative. This sequence joins TRBV7-2 and TRBJ1-2; 7 bases line up with TRBD1. The CDR3 DNA reads TGTGCCAGCAGCTTCAAGACAGGGCTCAACTATGGCTACACCTTC. This codes for CASSFKTGLNYGYTF.